The rows below give T cell receptor beta chains drawn from one sample of a study of T cells after posttransplantation cyclophosphamide. Repertoires were generated with immunoSEQ multiplex PCR, while TCRdb's copy carries only in-frame clones and drops some. The sample holds about 3,600 clones, roughly 70% seen once. Sequencing was done on a sample of memory CD8+ T cells sorted from blood. These receptors were obtained from a man in his fifties. Each CDR3 is given with its conserved first and last residue. D genes are given only for firm matches. Size tells how often a clone was seen (once, few, many) or the class of an expanded clone, and some rows leave it out.

14 | TRBD1 | NA | TRBJ1-1 | TRBV5-5 | CASSGTGVGSEAFF | TGTGCCAGCAGCGGCACAGGGGTTGGATCTGAAGCTTTCTTT
14 | TRBD1 | NA | TRBJ2-7 | TRBV4-1 | CASSPLGQSYEQYF | TGCGCCAGCAGCCCGCTGGGACAGAGCTACGAGCAGTACTTC
14 | TRBD1 | NA | TRBJ2-7 | TRBV2 | CASSEGTGSYEQYF | TGTGCCAGCAGTGAGGGGACAGGGTCGTACGAGCAGTACTTC
15 | TRBD2 | NA | TRBJ2-7 | TRBV4-1 | CASSLLAGPPYEQYF | TGCGCCAGCAGCCTTCTAGCGGGACCCCCATACGAGCAGTACTTC
13 | NA | NA | TRBJ2-1 | TRBV6-5 | CASSYDEGREQFF | TGTGCCAGCAGTTACGATGAGGGCCGAGAGCAGTTCTTC
17 | TRBD2 | few | TRBJ2-3 | TRBV4-2 | CASSQDHLAGGGDTQYF | TGTGCCAGCAGCCAAGATCATCTAGCGGGGGGTGGAGATACGCAGTATTTT
13 | NA | NA | TRBJ1-1 | TRBV6-5 | CASRAGGGTEAFF | TGTGCCAGCAGGGCGGGGGGGGGAACTGAAGCTTTCTTT
14 | NA | NA | TRBJ2-7 | TRBV6-6 | CASSYIGGPYEQYF | TGTGCCAGCAGTTACATCGGTGGGCCCTACGAGCAGTACTTC
14 | TRBD2 | NA | TRBJ2-1 | TRBV7-6 | CASSWAGDRGEQFF | TGTGCCAGCAGCTGGGCGGGAGATCGGGGAGAGCAGTTCTTC
14 | NA | NA | TRBJ2-2 | TRBV7-8 | CATSPNPDTGELFF | TGTGCCACCTCCCCCAACCCGGACACCGGGGAGCTGTTTTTT